This T cell receptor (beta chain) is from a study of cytomegalovirus exposure and HLA in healthy donors. Study results and limitations: In a later analysis, compared with equally common non-associated chains, HLA-associated beta chains were more expanded.

This clone was detected only a few times. The antigen remains unidentified. V lost 5 bases and J 1 base, leaving 10 bases between the germline ends. This CDR3 comprises 14 residues. Germline V gives CDR1 MDHEN, CDR2 SYDVKM. The PCR ran on 60 Vbeta and 13 Jbeta primers. TCRdb's table, derived via immunoSEQ multiplex PCR, lists solely in-frame clones and lacks some. The sample includes roughly 190,000 clones, around 75% seen only once; the top ten take around 3.3%. Material: PBMCs. This chain joins TRBV28 and TRBJ2-3; D gene unclear. The clonotype comes from a woman aged 25 to 45 in good health and CMV-seropositive. The CDR3 DNA sequence: TGTGCCAGCAGTCCCCTAGGAGGCACAGATACGCAGTATTTT. Translating it yields CASSPLGGTDTQYF.